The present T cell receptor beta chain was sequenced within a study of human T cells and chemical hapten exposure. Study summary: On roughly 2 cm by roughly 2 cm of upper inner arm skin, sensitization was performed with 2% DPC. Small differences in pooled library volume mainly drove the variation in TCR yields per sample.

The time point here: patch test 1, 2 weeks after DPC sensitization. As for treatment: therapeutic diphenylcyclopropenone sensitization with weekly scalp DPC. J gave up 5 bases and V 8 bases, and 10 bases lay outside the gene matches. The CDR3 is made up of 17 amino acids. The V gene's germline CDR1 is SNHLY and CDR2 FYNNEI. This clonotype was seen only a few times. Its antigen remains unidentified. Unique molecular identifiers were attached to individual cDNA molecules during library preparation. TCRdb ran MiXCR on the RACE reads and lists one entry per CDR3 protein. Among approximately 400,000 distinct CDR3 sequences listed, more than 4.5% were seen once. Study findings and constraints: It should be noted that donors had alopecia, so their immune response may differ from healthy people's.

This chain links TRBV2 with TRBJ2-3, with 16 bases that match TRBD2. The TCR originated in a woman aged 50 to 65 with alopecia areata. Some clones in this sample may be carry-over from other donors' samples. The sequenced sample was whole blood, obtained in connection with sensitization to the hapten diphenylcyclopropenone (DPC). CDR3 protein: CASGSGTSGRAKDTQYF. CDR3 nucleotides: TGTGCCAGCGGATCCGGGACTAGCGGGAGGGCCAAAGATACGCAGTATTTT.